This entry lists 3 T cell receptor beta chains sequenced from one sample in a study of blood T cell repertoires in COVID-19. Clones were read by immunoSEQ multiplex PCR, and TCRdb kept only the in-frame ones, dropping some. Of about 180,000 clones in the sample, 80% to 90% are singletons; the top ten hold around 2.3%. The sequencing sample was made of PBMCs or T cells enriched from blood (not recorded which). These receptors came from a woman in her thirties or forties with acute COVID-19.

V and J are TRBV6-5 and TRBJ1-2; 7 nucleotides line up with TRBD1. Germline trimming cut 6 bases from V and 2 bases from J; bases unmatched to any gene: 6. The CDR3 contains 14 residues. Germline V CDR1 and CDR2: MNHEY, SVGAGI. The CDR3 DNA is TGTGCCAGCAGAAACCCCAGGGGGAACTATGGCTACACCTTC. Amino acids: CASRNPRGNYGYTF.

The genes are TRBV5-1 and TRBJ1-3; 8 nucleotides line up with TRBD1. CDR3 size: 14 residues. V was pared by 7 bases and J by 1 base, with 4 bases of the junction left unmatched. Per the germline V gene, CDR1 is SGHRS and CDR2 is YFSETQ. The CDR3 region has the DNA TGCGCCAGCCGGAGGACAGGGTCTGGAAACACCATATATTTT. This translates into CASRRTGSGNTIYF.

The chain has TRBV2 and TRBJ2-5; 12 bases fit TRBD2. The CDR3 has 15 amino acids. Germline CDR1 reads SNHLY; CDR2 reads FYNNEI. V trimming: 4 bases; J trimming: 5 bases; junction bases outside the gene matches: 5. The DNA for the CDR3 is TGTGCCAGCAGTGCTAGCGGGGGGGACTTGGAGACCCAGTACTTC. As protein: CASSASGGDLETQYF.